This TCR beta chain was observed in a study of cytomegalovirus exposure and HLA in healthy donors. Findings of the study overall: TCR beta sequences reportedly predicted the HLA-A and HLA-B alleles of most subjects accurately. Researchers counted 150 to 200 TCR beta chains as cytomegalovirus-associated.

The V end was cut by 2 bases, the J end by 3 bases, with 10 bases between. The CDR3 is 14 amino acids. Germline V CDR1 and CDR2: SEHNR, FQNEAQ (reference sequence). This clone was detected only once. Its antigen remains unidentified. Both 60 Vbeta primers and 13 Jbeta primers went into the PCR. Data came from immunoSEQ multiplex PCR; TCRdb stores just in-frame clones and leaves some out. The sample records approximately 100,000 clones, about 80% being singletons. This TCR came from a woman between 50 and 59 years old in good health and CMV-seropositive. Sequencing used PBMCs. This rearrangement joins TRBV7-9 to TRBJ1-2; D is perhaps TRBD1 (5 bases). CDR3: CASSLPPGDYGYTF. CDR3 DNA: TGTGCCAGCAGCTTACCCCCGGGGGACTATGGCTACACCTTC.